The 16 T cell receptor beta chains below all came from one sample that was sequenced in a study of CD8 T cells in ankylosing spondylitis. Using its own MiXCR run on the 5' RACE reads, TCRdb lists one record per CDR3 protein. The table includes approximately 150,000 distinct CDR3 sequences, under 55% detected once. Sequencing input: synovial fluid, either unsorted or a sorted T cell fraction (not recorded which). These receptors all come from a male donor with ankylosing spondylitis.

This clonotype was seen a handful of times. The chain has TRBV12-3 or TRBV12-4 and TRBJ1-4; D remains ambiguous. Trimming cost V 6 bases and J 8 bases, with 7 bases left between them. CDR3 length: 11 amino acids. For the CDR3, the DNA is TGTGCCAGCAGCAGAGGGGAAAAACTGTTTTTT. Its protein is CASSRGEKLFF.

This clonotype was counted between two and nine times. The chain links TRBV20-1 to TRBJ2-1, with D perhaps assigned TRBD1 or TRBD2 (5 bases each). Germline assignment: CDR1 DFQATT and CDR2 SNEGSKA (reference sequence). The V end was cut by 0 bases, the J end by 2 bases, with 11 bases between. The CDR3 covers 15 residues. The CDR3: CSARDPGAPYNEQFF. The CDR3 coding sequence is TGCAGTGCTAGAGATCCCGGGGCCCCCTACAATGAGCAGTTCTTC.

The rearrangement links TRBV28 to TRBJ2-3; 8 bases map to TRBD2. Germline CDR1 MDHEN, CDR2 SYDVKM. Trimming took 6 bases from V and 0 from J; bases not matched to a gene: 5. The CDR3 covers 15 residues. The CDR3, as DNA: TGTGCCAGCAGCGCCACTAGCGGTAGCACAGATACGCAGTATTTT. Protein: CASSATSGSTDTQYF. The variable domain in full, completed from reference TRBV28 and TRBJ2-3, reads DVKVTQSSRYLVKRTGEKVFLECVQDMDHENMFWYRQDPGLGLRLIYFSYDVKMKEKGDIPEGYSVSREKKERFSLILESASTNQTSMYLCASSATSGSTDTQYFGPGTRLTVL.

Only a few counts were recorded for this clonotype. The chain is built from TRBV7-3 and TRBJ2-7, with D unresolved. The V end was cut by 5 bases, the J end by 3 bases, with 8 bases between. Germline CDR1 and CDR2: SGHTA and FQGTGA. The CDR3 length is 12 residues. For the CDR3, the DNA is TGTGCCAGCAGCCCGGACGGCTACGAGCAGTACTTC. Translation gives CASSPDGYEQYF.

V usage is TRBV3-1 and J usage is TRBJ2-4; no firm D call. The CDR3 contains 14 residues. V lost 5 bases and J lost 5, with 13 bases in between. Germline V gene data show CDR1 as LGHDT and CDR2 as YNNKEL (reference sequence). The CDR3 bases are TGTGCCAGCAGCTCCGAACGCACGCAAAACATTCAGTACTTC. This gives the protein CASSSERTQNIQYF.

The V and J genes are TRBV12-3 or TRBV12-4 and TRBJ2-2, with TRBD2 matching over 7 bases. The CDR3 totals 12 residues. With V trimmed by 3 bases and J by 9 bases, 1 base remained unmatched. The CDR3 protein is CASSLGGRELFF. CDR3 in DNA: TGTGCCAGCAGTTTGGGAGGGCGGGAGCTGTTTTTT.

This clonotype was found a few times. The CDR3 sequence is CASSRTGSIPLYGYTF. For the CDR3, the DNA is TGTGCCAGCAGTCGGACAGGGTCAATCCCCCTGTATGGCTACACCTTC. The rearrangement uses TRBV12-3 or TRBV12-4 and TRBJ1-2; 8 bases agree with TRBD1. With V trimmed by 5 bases and J by 5 bases, 13 bases remained unmatched. This CDR3 contains 16 residues.

The chain joins TRBV10-3 to TRBJ2-7; TRBD1 matches at 8 bases. V lost 0 bases to trimming and J lost 4 bases; unmatched junction nucleotides: 8. CDR1 and CDR2 (germline): ENHRY, SYGVKD. The CDR3 is made up of 16 amino acids. The CDR3 loop reads CAISESRQGPPYEQYF. For the CDR3, the DNA is TGTGCCATCAGTGAGTCGCGACAGGGGCCTCCGTACGAGCAGTACTTC.

This clonotype has a handful of counts. The V and J genes are TRBV11-3 and TRBJ2-3; D unresolved. The CDR3 covers 12 residues. Germline-derived CDR1 and CDR2 are SGHNT and YENEEA. Trimming shortened V by 4 bases and J by 6 bases, and 8 bases separated the two germline ends. The CDR3 loop reads CASSSRPDTQYF. The CDR3 coding sequence is TGTGCCAGCAGCTCCCGCCCGGATACGCAGTATTTT.

This clonotype was seen once. The V call is TRBV7-2, the J call TRBJ2-1, with TRBD2 matching over 16 bases. CDR1 is SGHTA, CDR2 FQGNSA, per germline. The CDR3 extends over 18 amino acids. V trimming: 2 bases; J trimming: 8 bases; junction bases outside the gene matches: 9. CDR3 bases: TGTGCCAGCAGCTTACCGGGACTAGCGGGGGGGCCGGGCTATGAGCAGTTCTTC. Its translation is CASSLPGLAGGPGYEQFF.

This CDR3 reads CASSPRLGTGIGNEQFF. In DNA, the CDR3 is TGTGCCAGCAGTCCCCGTCTAGGGACAGGGATTGGCAATGAGCAGTTCTTC. The V call is TRBV12-3 or TRBV12-4, the J call TRBJ2-1, with 9 bases aligning to TRBD1. Trimming removed 5 bases from V and 6 bases from J; junction bases left unmatched: 14. CDR3 length: 17 amino acids.

CDR3 sequence: CASRPGPKSDTQYF. The CDR3 nucleotides read TGTGCCAGCAGACCGGGACCGAAGTCAGATACGCAGTATTTT. This chain uses TRBV27 with TRBJ2-3; possibly TRBD1 or TRBD2 for D (5 bases each). The V gene's germline CDR1 is MNHEY and CDR2 SMNVEV (reference sequence). CDR3 length: 14 residues. V was cut by 6 bases and J by 4 bases, with 14 bases left in between.

Only a few counts were recorded for this clonotype. This chain links TRBV5-1 with TRBJ1-2, with TRBD1 as a possible D gene (5 bases). The V and J ends lost 2 bases and 8 bases respectively, with 19 bases between them. Germline assignment: CDR1 SGHRS and CDR2 YFSETQ. The CDR3 consists of 15 residues. The CDR3 protein is CASSFSQGGLWGYTF. In DNA, the CDR3 is TGCGCCAGCAGCTTTAGCCAGGGAGGTCTCTGGGGCTACACCTTC.

J is TRBJ1-1 and V is TRBV4-1; 9 bases are a match to TRBD1. The CDR3 extends over 15 amino acids. From germline, CDR1 is MGHRA and CDR2 YSYEKL. With V trimmed by 1 base and J by 6 bases, 6 bases remained unmatched. In DNA, the CDR3 is TGCGCCAGCAGCCAAGGTCAGCACAGGGGGCCTGAAGCTTTCTTT. This gives the protein CASSQGQHRGPEAFF.

The rearrangement uses TRBV18 and TRBJ2-1, with unresolved D. This CDR3 comprises 13 residues. Looked up from germline, CDR1 is KGHSH and CDR2 is LQKENI. With 2 bases removed from V and 9 bases from J, the gap between germline ends came to 11 bases. CDR3 sequence reads: CASSPDGNPEQFF. For the CDR3, the DNA is TGTGCCAGCTCACCAGACGGAAATCCTGAGCAGTTCTTC.

Only a few counts were recorded for this clonotype. The rearrangement links TRBV5-1 to TRBJ2-7; tentatively, D is TRBD2 (6 bases). V lost 3 bases and J 4 bases, leaving 11 bases between the germline ends. This CDR3 is built from 13 residues. The germline V gene has CDR1 SGHRS and CDR2 YFSETQ. CDR3 sequence reads: CASSSDGGYEQYF. The CDR3 DNA reads TGCGCCAGCAGCTCCGACGGGGGTTACGAGCAGTACTTC.